These T cell receptor beta chains were read from a single sample in a study of blood T cells in healthy people across ages. TCRdb reprocessed the 5' RACE reads with MiXCR, giving one entry per CDR3 protein. The sample shows about 760,000 distinct CDR3 sequences, roughly three fifths of them seen only once. The sample consisted of blood. Receptor source: a man in his forties in good health. CDR3s include the opening cysteine and the closing phenylalanine or tryptophan. Each record gives: D gene, V gene, J gene, CDR3 protein. The D gene is left open where the match is weak.

D: TRBD2; V: TRBV27; J: TRBJ2-7; CDR3: CASSYSGRAGYEQYF
D: NA; V: TRBV7-2; J: NA; CDR3: CASSLKQGLGEQYF
D: TRBD2; V: TRBV2; J: TRBJ2-3; CDR3: CASSLGIAGGSADTQYF
D: NA; V: TRBV6-2/TRBV6-3; J: TRBJ1-5; CDR3: CASSPQGPNQPQHF
D: TRBD1; V: TRBV14; J: NA; CDR3: CASSQDLQGVTQYF
D: NA; V: TRBV12-3/TRBV12-4; J: TRBJ1-1; CDR3: CASSHLHRAAFF
D: NA; V: TRBV7-2; J: TRBJ2-1; CDR3: CASSLEGLNEQFF
D: NA; V: TRBV12-3/TRBV12-4; J: TRBJ1-1; CDR3: CASRAGGRAEAFF
D: TRBD1; V: TRBV10-3; J: TRBJ1-5; CDR3: CAVGTDLSNQPQHF
D: NA; V: TRBV9; J: TRBJ2-5; CDR3: CASSPRVINQETQYF
D: TRBD1; V: TRBV28; J: TRBJ2-2; CDR3: CATPGQENTGELFF